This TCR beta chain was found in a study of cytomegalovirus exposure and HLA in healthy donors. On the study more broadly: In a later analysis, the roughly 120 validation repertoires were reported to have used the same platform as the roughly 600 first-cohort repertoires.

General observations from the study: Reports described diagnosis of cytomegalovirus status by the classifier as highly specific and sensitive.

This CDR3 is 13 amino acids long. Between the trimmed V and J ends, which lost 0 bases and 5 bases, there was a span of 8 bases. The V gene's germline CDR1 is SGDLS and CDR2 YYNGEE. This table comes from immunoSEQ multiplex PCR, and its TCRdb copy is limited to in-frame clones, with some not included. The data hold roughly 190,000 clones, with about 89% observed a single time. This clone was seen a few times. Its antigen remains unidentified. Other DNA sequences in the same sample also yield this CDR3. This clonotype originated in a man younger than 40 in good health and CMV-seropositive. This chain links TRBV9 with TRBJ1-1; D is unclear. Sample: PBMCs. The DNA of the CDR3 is TGTGCCAGCAGCGTAGGGACCGGAACTGAAGCTTTCTTT. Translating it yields CASSVGTGTEAFF. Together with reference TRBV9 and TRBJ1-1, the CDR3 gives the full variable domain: DSGVTQTPKHLITATGQRVTLRCSPRSGDLSVYWYQQSLDQGLQFLIQYYNGEERAKGNILERFSAQQFPDLHSELNLSSLELGDSALYFCASSVGTGTEAFFGQGTRLTVV.